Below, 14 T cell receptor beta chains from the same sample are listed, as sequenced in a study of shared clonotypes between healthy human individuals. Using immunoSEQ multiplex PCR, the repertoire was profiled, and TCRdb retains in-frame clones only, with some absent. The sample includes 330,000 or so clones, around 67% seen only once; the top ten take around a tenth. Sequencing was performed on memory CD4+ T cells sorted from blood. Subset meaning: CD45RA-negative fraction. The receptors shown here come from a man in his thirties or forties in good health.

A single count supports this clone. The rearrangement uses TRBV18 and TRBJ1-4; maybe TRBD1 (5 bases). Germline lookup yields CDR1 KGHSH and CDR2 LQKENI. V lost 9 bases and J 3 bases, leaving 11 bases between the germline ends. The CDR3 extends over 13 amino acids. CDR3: CASTRDANEKLFF. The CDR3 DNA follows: TGTGCCAGTACGCGGGACGCTAATGAAAAACTGTTTTTT. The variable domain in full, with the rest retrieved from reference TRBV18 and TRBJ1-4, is NAGVMQNPRHLVRRRGQEARLRCSPMKGHSHVYWYRQLPEEGLKFMVYLQKENIIDESGMPKERFSAEFPKEGPSILRIQQVVRGDSAAYFCASTRDANEKLFFGSGTQLSVL.

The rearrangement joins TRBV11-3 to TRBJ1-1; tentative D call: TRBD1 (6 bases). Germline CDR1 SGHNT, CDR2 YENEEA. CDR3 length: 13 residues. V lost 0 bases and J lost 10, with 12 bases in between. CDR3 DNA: TGTGCCAGCAGCTTAGATCGGTGGGGGGCAGCTTTCTTT. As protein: CASSLDRWGAAFF.

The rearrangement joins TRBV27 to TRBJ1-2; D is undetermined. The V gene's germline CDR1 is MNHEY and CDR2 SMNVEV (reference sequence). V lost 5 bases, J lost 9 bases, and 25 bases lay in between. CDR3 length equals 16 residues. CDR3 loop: CASSGERVSSPLSYTF. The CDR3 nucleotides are TGTGCCAGCAGTGGGGAAAGGGTTAGCTCCCCCTTGAGCTACACCTTC.

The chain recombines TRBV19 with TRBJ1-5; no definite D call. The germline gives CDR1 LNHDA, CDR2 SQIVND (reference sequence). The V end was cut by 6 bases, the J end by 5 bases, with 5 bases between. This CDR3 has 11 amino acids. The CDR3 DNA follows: TGTGCCAGTAGGGGAGATCAGCCCCAGCATTTT. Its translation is CASRGDQPQHF.

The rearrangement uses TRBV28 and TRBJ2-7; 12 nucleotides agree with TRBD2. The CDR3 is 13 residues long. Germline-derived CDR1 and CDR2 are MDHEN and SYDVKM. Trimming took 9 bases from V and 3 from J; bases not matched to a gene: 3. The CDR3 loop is CASMTSGGYEQYF. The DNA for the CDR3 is TGTGCCAGTATGACTAGCGGGGGCTACGAGCAGTACTTC.

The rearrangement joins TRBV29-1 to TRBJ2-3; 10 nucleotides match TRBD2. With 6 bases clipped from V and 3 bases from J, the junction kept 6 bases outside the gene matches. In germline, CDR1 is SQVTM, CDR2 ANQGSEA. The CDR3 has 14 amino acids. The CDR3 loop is CSVSGRARTDTQYF. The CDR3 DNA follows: TGCAGCGTCAGCGGGAGGGCTAGAACAGATACGCAGTATTTT.

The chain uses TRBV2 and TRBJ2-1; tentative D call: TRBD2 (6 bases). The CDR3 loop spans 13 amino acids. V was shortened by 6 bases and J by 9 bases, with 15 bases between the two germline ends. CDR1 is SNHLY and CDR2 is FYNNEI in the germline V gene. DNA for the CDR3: TGTGCCAGCAGGCCCTCGGCGGGACTTGAGCAGTTCTTC. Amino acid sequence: CASRPSAGLEQFF. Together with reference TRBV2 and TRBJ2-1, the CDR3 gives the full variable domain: EPEVTQTPSHQVTQMGQEVILRCVPISNHLYFYWYRQILGQKVEFLVSFYNNEISEKSEIFDDQFSVERPDGSNFTLKIRSTKLEDSAMYFCASRPSAGLEQFFGPGTRLTVL.

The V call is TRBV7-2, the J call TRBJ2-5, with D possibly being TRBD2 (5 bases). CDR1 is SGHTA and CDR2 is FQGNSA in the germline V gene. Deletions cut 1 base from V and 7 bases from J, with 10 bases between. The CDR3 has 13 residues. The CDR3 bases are TGTGCCAGCAGCTTAGTTTTTGAGGGGACCCAGTACTTC. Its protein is CASSLVFEGTQYF. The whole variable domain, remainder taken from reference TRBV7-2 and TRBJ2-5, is GAGVSQSPSNKVTEKGKDVELRCDPISGHTALYWYRQSLGQGLEFLIYFQGNSAPDKSGLPSDRFSAERTGGSVSTLTIQRTQQEDSAVYLCASSLVFEGTQYFGPGTRLLVL.

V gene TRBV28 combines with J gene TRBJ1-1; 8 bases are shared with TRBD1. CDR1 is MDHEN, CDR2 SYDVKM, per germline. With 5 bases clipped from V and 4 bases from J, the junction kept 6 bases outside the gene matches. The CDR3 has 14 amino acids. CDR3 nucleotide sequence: TGTGCCAGCAGTCCATACACAGGGGGCACTGAAGCTTTCTTT. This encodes CASSPYTGGTEAFF.

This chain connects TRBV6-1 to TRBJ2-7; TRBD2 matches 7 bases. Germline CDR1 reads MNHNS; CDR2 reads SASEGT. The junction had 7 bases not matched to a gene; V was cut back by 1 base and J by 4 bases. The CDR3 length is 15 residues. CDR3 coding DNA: TGTGCCAGCAGTGAAGGGGGGGGAGGGTTATACGAGCAGTACTTC. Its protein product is CASSEGGGGLYEQYF.

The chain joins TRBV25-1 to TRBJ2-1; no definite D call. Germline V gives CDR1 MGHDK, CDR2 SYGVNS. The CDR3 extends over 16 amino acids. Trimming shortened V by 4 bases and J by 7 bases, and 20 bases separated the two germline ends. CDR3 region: CASSVVGGPKENEQFF. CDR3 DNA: TGTGCCAGCAGTGTGGTAGGCGGACCGAAGGAAAATGAGCAGTTCTTC.

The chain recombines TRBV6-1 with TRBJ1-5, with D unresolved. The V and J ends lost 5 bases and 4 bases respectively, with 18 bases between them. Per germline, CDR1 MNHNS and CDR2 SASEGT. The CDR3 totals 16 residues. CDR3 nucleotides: TGTGCCAGCAGTCAAGGGCAGGTATTAAGGAATCAGCCCCAGCATTTT. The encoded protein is CASSQGQVLRNQPQHF.

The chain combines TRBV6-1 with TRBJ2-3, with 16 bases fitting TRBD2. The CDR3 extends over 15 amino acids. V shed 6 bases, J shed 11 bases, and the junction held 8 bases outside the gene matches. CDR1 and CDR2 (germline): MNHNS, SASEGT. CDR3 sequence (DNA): TGTGCCAGCAGCTCCGGGACTAGCGGGAGGGGCGGGCAGTATTTT. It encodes CASSSGTSGRGGQYF.

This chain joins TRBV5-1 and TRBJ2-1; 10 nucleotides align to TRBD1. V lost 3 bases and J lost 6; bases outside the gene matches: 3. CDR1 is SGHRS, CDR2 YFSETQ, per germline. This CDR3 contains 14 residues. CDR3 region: CASSWDRGGNEQFF. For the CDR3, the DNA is TGCGCCAGCAGCTGGGACAGGGGAGGCAATGAGCAGTTCTTC.